Listed below are T cell receptor beta chains from one sample, sequenced in a study of blood T cell repertoires in COVID-19. Produced via immunoSEQ multiplex PCR; TCRdb's table is partial and in-frame only. The table has about 270,000 clones, approximately 91% seen once. The source material was PBMCs or T cells enriched from blood (not recorded which). The receptors derive from a woman aged 35 to 49 with acute COVID-19. CDR3s include the opening cysteine and the closing phenylalanine or tryptophan. The D gene is left open where the match is weak. Clone size is given for some rows only: seen once, a few or many times, or a class if the clone is expanded.

D	J	size	V	DNA	CDR3
TRBD1	TRBJ2-3	.	TRBV11-2	TGTGCCAGCAGCTCGCCCACAGGGGGCGGGACAGATACGCAGTATTTT	CASSSPTGGGTDTQYF
.	TRBJ2-7	.	TRBV30	TGTGCCTGGATTACCTCACGGGGTCGGGGCTACGAGCAGTACTTC	CAWITSRGRGYEQYF
.	TRBJ2-5	.	TRBV7-2	TGTGCCAGCAGCTTAGAGGGGTTGGGGGCCCCCTACTTC	CASSLEGLGAPYF
TRBD1	TRBJ1-2	once	TRBV9	TGTGCCAGCAGCGTAGCAGGGACAGGGGGACTCTATGGCTACACCTTC	CASSVAGTGGLYGYTF
.	TRBJ2-3	.	TRBV7-9	TGTGCCAGCAGCCTCTTATCGACACACACAGATACGCAGTATTTT	CASSLLSTHTDTQYF
.	TRBJ1-3	.	TRBV11-3	TGTGCCAGCAGCAGGGGTCCTGGAAACACCATATATTTT	CASSRGPGNTIYF
.	TRBJ1-6	once	TRBV5-1	TGCGCCAGCAGCGAAAATAACGGACTTCTAAATTCACCCCTCCACTTT	CASSENNGLLNSPLHF
TRBD2	TRBJ2-3	.	TRBV6-5	TGTGCCAGCAGGTCCCCCGGGGGGGCAGATACGCAGTATTTT	CASRSPGGADTQYF
TRBD2	TRBJ2-1	.	TRBV2	TGTGCCAGCAGAATAGCGGGGCTACGCTCCTACAATGAGCAGTTCTTC	CASRIAGLRSYNEQFF
.	TRBJ1-1	.	TRBV7-9	TGTGCCAGCAGCTTAGGCCAGTTGAACACTGAAGCTTTCTTT	CASSLGQLNTEAFF
.	TRBJ2-3	.	TRBV5-4	TGTGCCAGCAGCTTTCGGACAGGCACAGATACGCAGTATTTT	CASSFRTGTDTQYF
.	TRBJ2-3	.	TRBV6-4	TGTGCCAGCAGTGAAGACTATGGAGGTTCAGATACGCAGTATTTT	CASSEDYGGSDTQYF
TRBD1	TRBJ1-1	.	TRBV30	TGTGCCTGGAAAGGACAGGGGATCCCTGAAGCTTTCTTT	CAWKGQGIPEAFF
.	TRBJ2-5	.	TRBV4-1	TGCGCCAGCAGCCAACAGGGCCTGCAAGAGACCCAGTACTTC	CASSQQGLQETQYF
TRBD1	TRBJ1-1	.	TRBV15	TGTGCCACCCGCGGTAGGACAGGGATGAACACTGAAGCTTTCTTT	CATRGRTGMNTEAFF
TRBD1	TRBJ2-3	.	TRBV19	TGTGCCAGTAGTATGACAGGGGCCTCCACAGATACGCAGTATTTT	CASSMTGASTDTQYF
.	TRBJ2-3	.	TRBV3-1/TRBV3-2	TGTGCCAGCAGCCACTCCCGAGATACGCAGTATTTT	CASSHSRDTQYF
TRBD2	TRBJ2-3	.	TRBV9	TGTGCCAGCAGCGTTAGCGGGAGGCCTAGCACAGATACGCAGTATTTT	CASSVSGRPSTDTQYF
.	TRBJ2-6	.	TRBV4-3	TGCGCCAGCAGCCAAGTGAGTGGAGCCTCTGGGGCCAACGTCCTGACTTTC	CASSQVSGASGANVLTF
.	TRBJ2-5	once	TRBV18	TGTGCCAGCTCAATCACAGGGCAGAGGGAGACCCAGTACTTC	CASSITGQRETQYF
TRBD1	TRBJ1-1	.	TRBV25-1	TGTGCCAGCAGGCGGACAGGGAACACTGAAGCTTTCTTT	CASRRTGNTEAFF
TRBD1	TRBJ1-6	.	TRBV10-3	TGTGCCATCCGGGGACAGGGAAATTCACCCCTCCACTTT	CAIRGQGNSPLHF
.	TRBJ2-6	.	TRBV7-3	TGTGCCAGCAGCGTGGGGGCCTCCCCCCTCTCTGGGGCCAACGTCCTGACTTTC	CASSVGASPLSGANVLTF
TRBD1	TRBJ1-1	few	TRBV2	TGTGCCAGCAGTGAAGCGCTGGGACAGGCGGCTTTCTTT	CASSEALGQAAFF
TRBD2	TRBJ2-7	.	TRBV19	TGTGCCAGTAGTGTTACAGTGGCTAGCGGCCCGGCGACCGTATACGAGCAGTACTTC	CASSVTVASGPATVYEQYF
TRBD1	TRBJ2-7	.	TRBV18	TGTGCCAGCTCACCAACAGGGGGCATCGAGCAGTACTTC	CASSPTGGIEQYF
TRBD2	TRBJ2-3	.	TRBV6-2/TRBV6-3	TGTGCCAGCAGTTCAACCACTAGCGGGAGTTGGGGCACAGATACGCAGTATTTT	CASSSTTSGSWGTDTQYF
.	TRBJ1-5	.	TRBV2	TGTGCCAGCTCACGACAGATCAATCAGCCCCAGCATTTT	CASSRQINQPQHF
TRBD2	TRBJ2-3	.	TRBV11-3	TGTGCCAGCTGCGGCGGGAGCCCCATGGATACGCAGTATTTT	CASCGGSPMDTQYF
.	TRBJ1-2	once	TRBV18	TGTGCCAGCTCACGCCAAAACGCGGGGGGCGATGGCTACACCTTC	CASSRQNAGGDGYTF
TRBD2	TRBJ2-5	.	TRBV5-8	TGTGCCAGCAGCCCGGGACTAGCGGGGGGAAAACCGCAAGAGACCCAGTACTTC	CASSPGLAGGKPQETQYF
TRBD1	TRBJ1-1	once	TRBV2	TGTGCCAGCAGAGGAAACGACAGGGGGTCCGGTGAAGCTTTCTTT	CASRGNDRGSGEAFF
TRBD1	TRBJ2-3	.	TRBV27	TGTGCCACCGCGGACAGGGGTTTTCGAGATACGCAGTATTTT	CATADRGFRDTQYF
TRBD1	TRBJ2-7	.	TRBV29-1	TGCAGCGTTGCCCGACAGGGGGCCTTCAACGAGCAGTACTTC	CSVARQGAFNEQYF
.	TRBJ2-5	.	TRBV20-1	TGCAGTGCTACGTTGGAGACCCAGTACTTC	CSATLETQYF
.	TRBJ1-5	.	TRBV7-2	TGTGCCAGCAGCTTAGTATCCCCTGGACAGAATCAGCCCCAGCATTTT	CASSLVSPGQNQPQHF
.	TRBJ1-4	.	TRBV5-1	TGCGCCAGCACCCAGGACAATTTTGGTGTGGAAAAACTGTTTTTT	CASTQDNFGVEKLFF
.	TRBJ2-7	.	TRBV4-1	TGCGCCAGCAGCCAGGTGGCGACAGGAAACTACGAGCAGTACTTC	CASSQVATGNYEQYF
.	TRBJ1-3	.	TRBV6-5	TGTGCCAGCAGTTACGGAGGGCTGGGAAACACCATATATTTT	CASSYGGLGNTIYF
.	TRBJ1-2	.	TRBV28	TGTGCCAGCACCCCGGACACAGCCTATGGCTACACCTTC	CASTPDTAYGYTF
TRBD1	TRBJ2-7	.	TRBV2	TGTGCCAGCAGTGTAGGACAGGGAGTCGGCTACGAGCAGTACTTC	CASSVGQGVGYEQYF